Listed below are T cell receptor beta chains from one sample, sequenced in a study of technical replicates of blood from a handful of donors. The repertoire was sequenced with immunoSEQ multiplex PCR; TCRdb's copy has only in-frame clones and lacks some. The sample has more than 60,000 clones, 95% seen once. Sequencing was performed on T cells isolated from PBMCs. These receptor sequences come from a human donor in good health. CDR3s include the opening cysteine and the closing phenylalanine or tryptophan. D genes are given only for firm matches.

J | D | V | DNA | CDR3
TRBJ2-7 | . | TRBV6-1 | TGTGCCAGCAGTGAATTCTGGGGTCAGGGGCAGTCCTGGTCCAACGAGCAGTACTTC | CASSEFWGQGQSWSNEQYF
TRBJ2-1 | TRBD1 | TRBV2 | TGTGCCAGGGGGACAGGGTACAATGAGCAGTTCTTC | CARGTGYNEQFF
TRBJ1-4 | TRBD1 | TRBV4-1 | TGCGCCAGCAGCCAAGCACGGCCTGGGACAGGCGGTCGTAATGAAAAACTGTTTTTT | CASSQARPGTGGRNEKLFF
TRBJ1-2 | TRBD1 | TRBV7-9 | TGTGCCAGCAGCCCACAGGGGTTTGACTATGGCTACACCTTC | CASSPQGFDYGYTF
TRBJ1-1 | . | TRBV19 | TGTGCCAGTAGCGGGTTTCTGAACACTGAAGCTTTCTTT | CASSGFLNTEAFF
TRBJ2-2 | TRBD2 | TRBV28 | TGTGCCAGCAGTTTGTCGGGACTAGCGGGGGGCACCGGGGAGCTGTTTTTT | CASSLSGLAGGTGELFF
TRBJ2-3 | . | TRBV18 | TGTGCCAGCTCACCTACAGGCACAGATACGCAGTATTTT | CASSPTGTDTQYF
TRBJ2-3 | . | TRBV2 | TGTGCCAGCAGTGAGGGGGCACAGGGAGGCACAGATACGCAGTATTTT | CASSEGAQGGTDTQYF
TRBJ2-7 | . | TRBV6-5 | TGTGCCAGCACCATAAACGGGGGCTACGAGCAGTACTTC | CASTINGGYEQYF
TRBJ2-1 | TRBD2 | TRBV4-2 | TGTGCCAGCAGCGAGAGGGGGACTAGCGTTATATCGGATGAGCAGTTCTTC | CASSERGTSVISDEQFF
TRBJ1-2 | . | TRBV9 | TGTGCCAGCAGTTATGGGGGGGGTGCTGGCTACACCTTC | CASSYGGGAGYTF
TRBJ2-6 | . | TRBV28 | TGTGCCAGCAGTTTTAGTACCCTCTCTGGGGCCAACGTCCTGACTTTC | CASSFSTLSGANVLTF
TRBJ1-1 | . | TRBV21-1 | TGTGCCAGCAGTGACAGGGACCCAACTGAAGCTTTCTTT | CASSDRDPTEAFF
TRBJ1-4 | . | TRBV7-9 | TGTGCCAGCAGTCCCGGACAGACAACTAATGAAAAACTGTTTTTT | CASSPGQTTNEKLFF
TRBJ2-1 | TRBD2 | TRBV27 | TGTGCCAGCAGTTTGACTAGCGGGGGCAATGAGCAGTTCTTC | CASSLTSGGNEQFF
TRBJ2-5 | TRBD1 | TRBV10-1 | TGCGCCAGCAGTGAGGATAAGGGGACAGGGGAGACCCAGTACTTC | CASSEDKGTGETQYF
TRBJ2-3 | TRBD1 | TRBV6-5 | TGTGCCAGCAGTTACGACGATAGGGGGACAGGGCAGTATTTT | CASSYDDRGTGQYF
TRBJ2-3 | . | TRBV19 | TGTGCCAGTAGTATTACAGGGTTGGCGGATACGCAGTATTTT | CASSITGLADTQYF